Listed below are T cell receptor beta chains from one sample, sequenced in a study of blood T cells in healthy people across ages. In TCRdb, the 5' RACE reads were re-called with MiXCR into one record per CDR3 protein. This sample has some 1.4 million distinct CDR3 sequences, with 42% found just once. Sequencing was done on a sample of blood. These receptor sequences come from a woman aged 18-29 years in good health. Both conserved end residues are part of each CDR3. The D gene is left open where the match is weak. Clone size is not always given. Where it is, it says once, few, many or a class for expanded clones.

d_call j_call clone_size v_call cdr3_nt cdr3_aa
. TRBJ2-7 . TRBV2 TGTGCCAGCAGTGAAAGTGCCTCTACGAAGCAGTACTTC CASSESASTKQYF
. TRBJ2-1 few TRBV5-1 TGCGCCAGCAGTGGGGGGGCAACCTACAATGAGCAGTTCTTC CASSGGATYNEQFF
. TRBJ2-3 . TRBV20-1 TGCAGTGCCCCCGGGCTGGGCGGGATACTCACAGATACGCAGTATTTT CSAPGLGGILTDTQYF
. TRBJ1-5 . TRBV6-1 TGTGCCAGCAGTGCCATGATCGGAACAGCTAGCAATCAGCCCCAGCATTTT CASSAMIGTASNQPQHF
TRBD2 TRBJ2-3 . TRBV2 TGTGCCAGCAGGCCGACTAGCGGGAGTAGTACAGATACGCAGTATTTT CASRPTSGSSTDTQYF
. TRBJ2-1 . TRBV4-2 TGTGCCAGCAGCCAAGACCCTCCCCACTCCTACAATGAGCAGTTCTTC CASSQDPPHSYNEQFF
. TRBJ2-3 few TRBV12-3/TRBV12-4 TGTGCCAGCAGTTTCCGGGATAGGCGCACAGATACGCAGTATTTT CASSFRDRRTDTQYF
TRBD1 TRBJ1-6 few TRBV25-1 TGTGCCAGCAGTGTCGACAGGGGCGGGTCACCCCTCCACTTT CASSVDRGGSPLHF
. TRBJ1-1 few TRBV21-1 TGTGCCAGCACAAACAGGGGCGCCACTGAAGCTTTCTTT CASTNRGATEAFF
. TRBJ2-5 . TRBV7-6 TGTGCCAGCAGCTTACTACAGGGCGGACAAGAGACCCAGTACTTC CASSLLQGGQETQYF
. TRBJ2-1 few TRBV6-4 TGTGCCAGCAGTGAAGGGGCCGCACTAGAGCAGTTCTTC CASSEGAALEQFF
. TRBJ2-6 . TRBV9 TGTGCCAGCAGCGAGCCTCAAGGGAACAGCCACTCTGGGGCCAACGTCCTGACTTTC CASSEPQGNSHSGANVLTF
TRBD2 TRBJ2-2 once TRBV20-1 TGCAGTGCGCCAAGCGGGGGCAGAGACACCGGGGAGCTGTTTTTT CSAPSGGRDTGELFF
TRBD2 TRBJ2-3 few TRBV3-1 TGTGCCAGCGGATCTAGCGGGGTGAGCACAGATACGCAGTATTTT CASGSSGVSTDTQYF
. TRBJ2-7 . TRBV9 TGTGCCAGCAGCGTAGATACGGGCGAGCAGTACTTC CASSVDTGEQYF
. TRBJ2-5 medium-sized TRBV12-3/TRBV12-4 TGTGCCAGCAGTTTAGGGGAGACCCAGTACTTC CASSLGETQYF
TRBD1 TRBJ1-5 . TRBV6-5 TGTGCCAGCAGTTACTCGACAGGGTCTCAGCCCCAGCATTTT CASSYSTGSQPQHF
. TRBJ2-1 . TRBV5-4 TGTGCCAGCCACGAGAGGGGGGGTGAGCAGTTCTTC CASHERGGEQFF
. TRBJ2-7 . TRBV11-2 TGTGCCAGCAGCTTACTGTCGGAAGGGGGCGAGCAGTACTTC CASSLLSEGGEQYF
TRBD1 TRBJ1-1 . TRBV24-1 TGTGCCACCAGTAAGACAGGGATGAACACTGAAGCTTTCTTT CATSKTGMNTEAFF
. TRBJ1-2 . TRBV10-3 TGTGCCATCCAGGCGGGGATCCTTGATGGCTACACCTTC CAIQAGILDGYTF
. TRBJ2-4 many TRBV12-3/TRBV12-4 TGTGCCAGCAGTTTGGGGGGCCAAGCCAAAAACATTCAGTACTTC CASSLGGQAKNIQYF
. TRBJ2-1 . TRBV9 TGTGCCAGCAGCGTAGGTGCAGGGGACGAGACCCAGTTCTTC CASSVGAGDETQFF
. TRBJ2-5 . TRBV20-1 TGCAGTGTGGGGGGGCCGGGGGAGACCCAGTACTTC CSVGGPGETQYF
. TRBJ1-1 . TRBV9 TGTGCCAGCAGAGAGGCGAACACTGAAGCTTTCTTT CASREANTEAFF
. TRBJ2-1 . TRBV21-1 TGTGCCAGCAGCCCTGGTGGGACTAGCGGTTACAATGAGCAGTTCTTC CASSPGGTSGYNEQFF
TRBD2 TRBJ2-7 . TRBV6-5 TGTGCCAGCAGTTACTCGATGGCAGCGGGGATCTACGAGCAGTACTTC CASSYSMAAGIYEQYF
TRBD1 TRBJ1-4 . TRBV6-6 TGTGCCAGCAAACCCAGGGGGGGGCTGGCGGATGAAAAACTGTTTTTT CASKPRGGLADEKLFF
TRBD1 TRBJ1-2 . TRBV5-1 TGCGCCAGCAGCCCCATAACAGGGGTTCCCTATGGCTACACCTTC CASSPITGVPYGYTF
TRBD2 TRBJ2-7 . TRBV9 TGTGCCAGCAGCTCGAGGAGCGGGAGGGCCGACGAGCAGTACTTC CASSSRSGRADEQYF
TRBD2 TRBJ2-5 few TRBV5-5 TGTGCCAGCAGCGGGGGGGGACTAGCGATCCAAGAGACCCAGTACTTC CASSGGGLAIQETQYF
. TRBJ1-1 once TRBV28 TGTGCCAGCAGTTCGCCGGGACACAAGAACACTGAAGCTTTCTTT CASSSPGHKNTEAFF
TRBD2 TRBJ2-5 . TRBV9 TGTGCCAGCGGTCAGACTAGCGGGGAAGAGACCCAGTACTTC CASGQTSGEETQYF
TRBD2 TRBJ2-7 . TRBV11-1 TGTGCCAGCAGCTTAGGTTATGGACTAGCGGGAGGGCCAATACCCTACAATGAGCAGTACTTC CASSLGYGLAGGPIPYNEQYF
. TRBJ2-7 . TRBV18 TGTGCCAGCTCACCTGATGGGCGGGAGCAGTACTTC CASSPDGREQYF
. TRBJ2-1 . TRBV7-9 TGTGCCAGCAGTAGTGGGGAGCCCGGGTCAAGCTCCTACAATGAGCAGTTCTTC CASSSGEPGSSSYNEQFF
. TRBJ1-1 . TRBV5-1 TGCGCCAGCAGCTTTGAGGAGGGGACGGTCACTGAAGCTTTCTTT CASSFEEGTVTEAFF
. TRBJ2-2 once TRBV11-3 TGTGCCAGCAGCTTAGGGGAGGGACAGTTCACCGGGGAGCTGTTTTTT CASSLGEGQFTGELFF
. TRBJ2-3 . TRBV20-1 TGCAGTGCTAGTGGAGCGGGTACTAGCACAGATACGCAGTATTTT CSASGAGTSTDTQYF
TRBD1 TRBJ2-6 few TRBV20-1 TGCAGTGCTAGAGATCGGAACACAGGGGGCCGTGGGGCCAACGTCCTGACTTTC CSARDRNTGGRGANVLTF
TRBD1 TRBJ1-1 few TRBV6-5 TGTGCCAGCAGGAAACGGACAGGGAACACTGAAGCTTTCTTT CASRKRTGNTEAFF
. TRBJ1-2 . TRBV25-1 TGTGCCAGCAGCAGGGATGGCTACACCTTC CASSRDGYTF
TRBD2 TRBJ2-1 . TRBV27 TGTGCCAGCAGGCCCCTCGGGGGGTACAATGAGCAGTTCTTC CASRPLGGYNEQFF
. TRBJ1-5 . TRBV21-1 TGTGCCAGCAGCAAGGTCGACGAGCTTTTGTGCAATCAGCCCCAGCATTTT CASSKVDELLCNQPQHF
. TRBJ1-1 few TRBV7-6 TGTGCCAGCAGCAAGGACGCGTGGTCGGGAGCTTTCTTT CASSKDAWSGAFF